The sequence of this T cell receptor (beta chain) was determined in a study of cytotoxic CD8 clonotypes in ibrutinib-treated CLL. As for the study in general: Results showed roughly 25 partial and 2 complete responses; following median about 62 months, 14 remained remitted, approximately 12 advanced. Study-level results: Public clonotypes occurred uncommonly; on treatment, they contracted or remained stable.

The CDR3 consists of 14 residues. The junction had 5 bases not matched to a gene; V was cut back by 6 bases and J by 10 bases. Per germline, CDR1 MNHEY and CDR2 SMNVEV (reference sequence). Regarding this clone: What it recognizes is unknown.

Sequencing used immunoSEQ multiplex PCR; TCRdb keeps in-frame clones, though not all of them. The table records 300,000 to 400,000 clones, under 70% of them present only once. The receptor was isolated from a human donor with chronic lymphocytic leukemia. The chain carries TRBV27 and TRBJ2-5; 16 nucleotides line up with TRBD2. The starting material was PBMCs, obtained after 36 months of ibrutinib treatment. The CDR3 DNA is TGTGCCAGCAGAGGGACTAGCGGGGGGGCTAGCCAGTACTTC. Amino acid sequence: CASRGTSGGASQYF.